This passage covers 17 T cell receptor beta chains from one sample sequenced in a study of blood T cell repertoires in COVID-19. Sequencing was performed with immunoSEQ multiplex PCR; in TCRdb, only in-frame clones are kept and a portion is missing. The data hold 200,000 to 250,000 clones, with around 82% observed a single time. The sample consisted of peripheral blood. These receptors all stem from a woman between 70 and 85 years old with acute or convalescent COVID-19.

This clone was counted only a few times. The chain has TRBV19 and TRBJ1-2; a weak D match, TRBD1 (6 bases). The V and J ends lost 1 base and 7 bases respectively, with 13 bases between them. CDR3 length: 14 residues. Germline-derived CDR1 and CDR2 are LNHDA and SQIVND (reference sequence). CDR3 region: CASSIVKGEGGYTF. The CDR3 coding sequence is TGTGCCAGTAGTATAGTGAAGGGGGAAGGTGGCTACACCTTC.

This clone was observed a handful of times. V and J are TRBV19 and TRBJ1-2; 11 bases align to TRBD1. Germline V gives CDR1 LNHDA, CDR2 SQIVND (reference sequence). This CDR3 has 16 amino acids. Germline trimming cut 8 bases from V and 4 bases from J; bases unmatched to any gene: 12. The CDR3: CASGGGQGASVYGYTF. CDR3 coding DNA: TGTGCCAGTGGAGGAGGACAGGGGGCTTCGGTCTATGGCTACACCTTC.

The CDR3 spells CASSDTSGATQETQYF. In DNA form, the CDR3 reads TGCGCCAGCAGTGATACTAGCGGGGCTACCCAAGAGACCCAGTACTTC. The V and J genes are TRBV10-2 and TRBJ2-5; 10 bases agree with TRBD2. J was trimmed by 1 base and V by 3 bases; bases with no gene match: 5. The CDR3 length is 16 residues. Germline assignment: CDR1 WSHSY and CDR2 SAAADI.

A note on this clone: At one end, the junction sequence differs from germline, possibly due to a read error. The rearrangement joins TRBV29-1 to TRBJ1-3; tentatively, D is TRBD1 (6 bases). The CDR3 has 14 amino acids. Germline CDR1 and CDR2: SQVTM and ANQGSEA. The CDR3 spells CSVTVGGSANTIYF. The CDR3 DNA sequence: TGCAGCGTTACCGTAGGGGGTTCTGCAAACACCATATATTTT.

This clone came up once. This chain uses TRBV20-1 with TRBJ2-2; the D gene is possibly TRBD2 (5 bases). Germline CDR1 and CDR2: DFQATT and SNEGSKA (reference sequence). The CDR3 runs to 17 residues. Deletions cut 3 bases from V and 1 base from J, with 18 bases between. CDR3 amino acids: CSASDRRKAGNTGELFF. The DNA of the CDR3 is TGCAGTGCTAGTGATCGTCGGAAGGCGGGGAACACCGGGGAGCTGTTTTTT.

V and J are TRBV19 and TRBJ1-4; D remains ambiguous. The V gene's germline CDR1 is LNHDA and CDR2 SQIVND (reference sequence). This CDR3 contains 14 residues. V was clipped by 1 base and J by 8 bases, with 11 bases between them. CDR3: CASSIASGNEKLFF. CDR3 DNA: TGTGCCAGTAGTATAGCCTCGGGGAACGAAAAACTGTTTTTT.

This rearrangement joins TRBV7-2 to TRBJ2-5, with TRBD2 identical over 7 bases. This CDR3 contains 16 residues. With 2 bases clipped from V and 1 base from J, the junction kept 7 bases outside the gene matches. Germline CDR1 SGHTA, CDR2 FQGNSA. In nucleotides, the CDR3 is TGTGCCAGCAGCTTAAACCCCGGGACTACCCAAGAGACCCAGTACTTC. This codes for CASSLNPGTTQETQYF.

As concerns this clone: The same CDR3 can be traced to other DNA sequences in this sample. V gene TRBV7-2 combines with J gene TRBJ2-7; 8 nucleotides agree with TRBD1. Trimming cost V 4 bases and J 4 bases; bases outside gene matches: 6. The germline gives CDR1 SGHTA, CDR2 FQGNSA. The CDR3 runs 14 residues. The CDR3 DNA reads as TGTGCCAGCAGCTCACAGGGGGTTGGATACGAGCAGTACTTC. Translation gives CASSSQGVGYEQYF.

This clone was observed a handful of times. The chain links TRBV24-1 to TRBJ2-3; D may be TRBD2 (6 bases). Germline V lookup: CDR1 KGHDR, CDR2 SFDVKD. The CDR3 is 14 amino acids. V was shortened by 6 bases and J by 3 bases, with 12 bases between the two germline ends. The CDR3 loop is CATSPEEGTDTQYF. The CDR3 DNA follows: TGTGCCACCAGTCCTGAGGAGGGGACAGATACGCAGTATTTT.

This clone was seen just once. V usage is TRBV23-1 and J usage is TRBJ2-7, with 9 positions matching TRBD1. TRBV23-1 is an open reading frame, and its role is uncertain. The CDR3 spans 14 residues. The V gene end was trimmed by 0 bases and the J gene end by 5 bases; junction bases not matched to a gene: 2. CDR3 nucleotides: TGCGCCAGCAGTCAATCGAGGACAGGGGACGAGCAGTACGTC. Its protein product is CASSQSRTGDEQYV.

The chain uses TRBV5-1 and TRBJ1-1; no clear D gene. The CDR3 is 14 amino acids. The germline V gene encodes CDR1 SGHRS and CDR2 YFSETQ. With 1 base removed from V and 1 base from J, the gap between germline ends came to 8 bases. Written as DNA, the CDR3 is TGCGCCAGCAGCTTGATCGCCGGGAACACTGAAGCTTTCTTT. This encodes CASSLIAGNTEAFF.

V gene TRBV6-5 combines with J gene TRBJ1-1; D call uncertain. The CDR3 covers 14 residues. Germline assignment: CDR1 MNHEY and CDR2 SVGAGI. Trimming cost V 0 bases and J 8 bases, with 13 bases left between them. CDR3 DNA: TGTGCCAGCAGTTACTCGAGATTCCCCATAGAAGCTTTCTTT. This codes for CASSYSRFPIEAFF.

The rearrangement joins TRBV10-3 to TRBJ2-5; TRBD1 agrees at 11 bases. The germline CDR1 and CDR2 sequences are ENHRY and SYGVKD. V was clipped by 8 bases and J by 4 bases; unmatched bases: 12. The CDR3 length is 16 residues. The CDR3 reads CAIGLMDRGLGETQYF. CDR3 DNA sequence: TGTGCCATCGGCCTCATGGACAGGGGGCTGGGAGAGACCCAGTACTTC.

The chain links TRBV24-1 to TRBJ2-1, with TRBD1 matching over 11 bases. The CDR3 is made up of 17 amino acids. V dropped 4 bases and J dropped 7; count of bases not matched to a gene: 11. Germline CDR1 and CDR2: KGHDR and SFDVKD. DNA of the CDR3: TGTGCCACCAGTGACTTGCCGGGACAGGGGGTCACTAATGAGCAGTTCTTC. This sequence encodes CATSDLPGQGVTNEQFF.

CDR3 protein: CASTQSQGYYEQYF. DNA for the CDR3: TGTGCCAGCACCCAATCACAGGGTTACTACGAGCAGTACTTC. V and J are TRBV2 and TRBJ2-7; the D gene is possibly TRBD1 (6 bases). The V and J ends lost 7 bases and 3 bases respectively, with 16 bases between them. Germline-derived CDR1 and CDR2 are SNHLY and FYNNEI. The CDR3 runs 14 residues.

This sequence joins TRBV6-5 and TRBJ2-5; D is perhaps TRBD1 (6 bases). Germline V gives CDR1 MNHEY, CDR2 SVGAGI. V dropped 6 bases and J dropped 5 bases, with 16 bases sitting between them. CDR3 length: 14 residues. CDR3 amino acids: CASSRERQAETQYF. CDR3 coding DNA: TGTGCCAGCAGCAGGGAAAGACAGGCGGAGACCCAGTACTTC.

The V gene is TRBV21-1, the J gene TRBJ1-1. TRBV21-1 is a recognized pseudogene. The CDR3 contains 18 residues. CDR3 residues: CASSTLPLRGARVTEAFF. For the CDR3, the DNA is TGTGCCAGCAGCACACTACCTCTCCGGGGGGCGCGGGTAACTGAAGCTTTCTTT.